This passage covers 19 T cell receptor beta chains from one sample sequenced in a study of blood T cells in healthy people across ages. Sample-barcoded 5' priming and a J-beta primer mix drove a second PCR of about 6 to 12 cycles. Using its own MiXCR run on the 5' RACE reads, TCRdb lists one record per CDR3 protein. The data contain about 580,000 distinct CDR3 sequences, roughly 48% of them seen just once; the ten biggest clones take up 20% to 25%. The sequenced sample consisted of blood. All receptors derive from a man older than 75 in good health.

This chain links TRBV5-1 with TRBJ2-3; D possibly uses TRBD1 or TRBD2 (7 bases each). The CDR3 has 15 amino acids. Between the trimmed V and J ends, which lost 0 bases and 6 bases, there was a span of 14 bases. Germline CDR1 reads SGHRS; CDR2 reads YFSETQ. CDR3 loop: CASSLVGRGGDTQYF. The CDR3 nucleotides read TGCGCCAGCAGCTTGGTGGGCAGGGGGGGCGATACGCAGTATTTT.

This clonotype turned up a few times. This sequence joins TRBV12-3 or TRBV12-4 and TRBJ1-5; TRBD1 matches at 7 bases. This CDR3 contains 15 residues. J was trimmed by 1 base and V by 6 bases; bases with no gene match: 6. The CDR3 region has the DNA TGTGCCAGCAGCCCGAACAGGGGAAGCAATCAGCCCCAGCATTTT. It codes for CASSPNRGSNQPQHF.

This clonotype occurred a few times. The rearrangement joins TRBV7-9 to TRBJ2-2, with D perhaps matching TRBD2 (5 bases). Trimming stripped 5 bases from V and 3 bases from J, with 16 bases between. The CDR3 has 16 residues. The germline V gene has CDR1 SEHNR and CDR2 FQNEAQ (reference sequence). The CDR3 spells CASSPSRAGDTGELFF. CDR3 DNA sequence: TGTGCCAGCAGCCCCAGTCGGGCCGGGGACACCGGGGAGCTGTTTTTT.

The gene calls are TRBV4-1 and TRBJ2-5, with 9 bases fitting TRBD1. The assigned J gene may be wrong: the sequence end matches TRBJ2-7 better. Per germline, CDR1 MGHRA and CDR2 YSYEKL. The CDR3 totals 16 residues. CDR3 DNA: TGCGCCAGCAGCCAAGATCAGAGGACAGGGGTTGACGAGCAGTACTTC. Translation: CASSQDQRTGVDEQYF.

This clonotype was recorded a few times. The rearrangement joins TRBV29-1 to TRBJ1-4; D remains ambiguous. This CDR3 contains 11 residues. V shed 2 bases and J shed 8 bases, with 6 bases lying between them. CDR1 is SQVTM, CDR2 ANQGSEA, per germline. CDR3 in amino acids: CSVESGEKLFF. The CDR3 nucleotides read TGCAGCGTTGAATCGGGAGAAAAACTGTTTTTT. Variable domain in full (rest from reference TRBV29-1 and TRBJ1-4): SAVISQKPSRDICQRGTSLTIQCQVDSQVTMMFWYRQQPGQSLTLIATANQGSEATYESGFVIDKFPISRPNLTFSTLTVSNMSPEDSSIYLCSVESGEKLFFGSGTQLSVL.

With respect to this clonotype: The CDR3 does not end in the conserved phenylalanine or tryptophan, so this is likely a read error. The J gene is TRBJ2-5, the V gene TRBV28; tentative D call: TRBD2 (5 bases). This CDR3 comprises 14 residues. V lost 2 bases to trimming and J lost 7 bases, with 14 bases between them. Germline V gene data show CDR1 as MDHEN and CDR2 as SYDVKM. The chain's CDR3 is CASSLERVRGTQYV. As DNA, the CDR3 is TGTGCCAGCAGTTTAGAGAGGGTTCGGGGGACCCAGTACGTC.

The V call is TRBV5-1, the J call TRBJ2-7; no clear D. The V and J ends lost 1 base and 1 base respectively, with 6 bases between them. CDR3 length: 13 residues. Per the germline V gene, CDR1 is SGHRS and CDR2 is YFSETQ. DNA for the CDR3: TGCGCCAGCAGCTTGAGGACGTCCTACGAGCAGTACTTC. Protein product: CASSLRTSYEQYF.

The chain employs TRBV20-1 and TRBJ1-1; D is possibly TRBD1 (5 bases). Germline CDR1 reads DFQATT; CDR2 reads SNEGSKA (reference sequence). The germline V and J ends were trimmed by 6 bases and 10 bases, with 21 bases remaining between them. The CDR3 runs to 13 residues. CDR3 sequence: CSALRDTGPGAFF. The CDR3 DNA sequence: TGCAGTGCACTTCGAGACACGGGACCCGGAGCTTTCTTT.

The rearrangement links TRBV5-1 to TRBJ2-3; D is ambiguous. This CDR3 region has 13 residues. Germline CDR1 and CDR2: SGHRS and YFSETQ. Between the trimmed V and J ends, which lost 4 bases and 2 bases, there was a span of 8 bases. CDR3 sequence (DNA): TGCGCCAGCAGCGAAGGGATCACAGATACGCAGTATTTT. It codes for CASSEGITDTQYF.

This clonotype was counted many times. CDR3 in amino acids: CASSYSGLEIYKEQFF. CDR3 sequence (DNA): TGTGCCAGCAGTTACTCGGGACTAGAGATATATAAGGAGCAGTTCTTC. The chain employs TRBV6-6 and TRBJ2-1, with 8 bases identical to TRBD2. The length of the CDR3 is 16 residues. Germline CDR1 is MNHNY and CDR2 is SVGAGI (reference sequence). The V gene end was trimmed by 0 bases and the J gene end by 10 bases; junction bases not matched to a gene: 11.

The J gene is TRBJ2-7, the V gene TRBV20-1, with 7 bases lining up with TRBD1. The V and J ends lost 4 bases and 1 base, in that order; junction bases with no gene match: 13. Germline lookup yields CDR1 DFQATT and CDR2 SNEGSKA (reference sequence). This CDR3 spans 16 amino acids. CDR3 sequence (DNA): TGCAGTGCTACCAAACCCGACAGGGAAGTTTCCTACGAGCAGTACTTC. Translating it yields CSATKPDREVSYEQYF.

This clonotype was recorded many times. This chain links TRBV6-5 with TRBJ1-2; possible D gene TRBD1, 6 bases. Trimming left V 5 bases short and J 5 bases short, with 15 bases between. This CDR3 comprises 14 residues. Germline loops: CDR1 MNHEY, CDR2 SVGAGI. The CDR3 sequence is CASSRRTEGYGYTF. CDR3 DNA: TGTGCCAGCAGTCGCCGGACAGAAGGGTATGGCTACACCTTC.

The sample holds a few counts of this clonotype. CDR3 sequence: CSANRQSEAFF. For the CDR3, the DNA is TGCAGCGCCAACCGACAGAGTGAAGCTTTCTTT. V and J are TRBV29-1 and TRBJ1-1; perhaps TRBD1 as D (5 bases). CDR1 is SQVTM and CDR2 is ANQGSEA in the germline V gene. The CDR3 runs to 11 residues. Trimming stripped 7 bases from V and 7 bases from J, with 13 bases between.

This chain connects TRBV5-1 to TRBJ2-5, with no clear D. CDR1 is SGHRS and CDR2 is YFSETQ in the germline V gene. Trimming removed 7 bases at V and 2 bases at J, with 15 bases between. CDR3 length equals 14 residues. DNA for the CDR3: TGCGCCAGCCGTCCGGAGACGGCACAAGAGACCCAGTACTTC. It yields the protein CASRPETAQETQYF.

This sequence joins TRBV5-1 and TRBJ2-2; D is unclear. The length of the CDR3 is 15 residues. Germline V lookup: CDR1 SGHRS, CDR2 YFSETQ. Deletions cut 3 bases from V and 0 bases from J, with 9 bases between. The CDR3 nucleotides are TGCGCCAGCAGCTCCACAGCCACGAACACCGGGGAGCTGTTTTTT. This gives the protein CASSSTATNTGELFF. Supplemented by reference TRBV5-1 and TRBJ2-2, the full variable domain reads KAGVTQTPRYLIKTRGQQVTLSCSPISGHRSVSWYQQTPGQGLQFLFEYFSETQRNKGNFPGRFSGRQFSNSRSEMNVSTLELGDSALYLCASSSTATNTGELFFGEGSRLTVL.

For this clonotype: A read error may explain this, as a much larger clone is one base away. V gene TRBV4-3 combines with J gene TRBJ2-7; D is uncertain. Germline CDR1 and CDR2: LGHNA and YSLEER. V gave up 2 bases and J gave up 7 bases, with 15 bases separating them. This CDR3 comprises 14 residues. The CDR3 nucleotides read TGCGCCAGCAGCCAAAGTTACAGAGGCAATGAGCAGTACTTC. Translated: CASSQSYRGNEQYF.

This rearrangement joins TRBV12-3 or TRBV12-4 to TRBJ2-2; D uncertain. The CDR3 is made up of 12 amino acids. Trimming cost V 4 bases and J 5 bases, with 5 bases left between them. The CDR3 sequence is CASSSTTGELFF. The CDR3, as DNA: TGTGCCAGCAGTTCCACGACCGGGGAGCTGTTTTTT.

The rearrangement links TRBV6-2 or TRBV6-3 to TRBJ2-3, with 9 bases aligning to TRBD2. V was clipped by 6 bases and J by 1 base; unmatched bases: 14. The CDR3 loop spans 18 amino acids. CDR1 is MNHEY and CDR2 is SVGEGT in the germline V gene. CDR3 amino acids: CASSLPLRASGGTDTQYF. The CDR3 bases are TGTGCCAGCAGCCTCCCACTGCGGGCTAGCGGGGGCACAGATACGCAGTATTTT.

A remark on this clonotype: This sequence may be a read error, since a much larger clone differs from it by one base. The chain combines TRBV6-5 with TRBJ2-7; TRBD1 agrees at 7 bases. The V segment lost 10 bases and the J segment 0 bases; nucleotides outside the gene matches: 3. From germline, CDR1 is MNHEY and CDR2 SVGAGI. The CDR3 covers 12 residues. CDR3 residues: CATRQGSYEQYF. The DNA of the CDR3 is TGTGCCACCCGACAGGGCTCCTACGAGCAGTACTTC.